This T cell receptor (beta chain) came from a study of shared clonotypes between healthy human individuals. The V end lost 1 base, the J end lost 3 bases, and 6 bases lay between the germline ends. The CDR3 loop spans 13 amino acids. Germline V lookup: CDR1 MNHNS, CDR2 SASEGT. Clones were read by immunoSEQ multiplex PCR, and TCRdb kept only the in-frame ones, dropping some. The sample lists more than 400,000 clones, 90% to 96% occurring once. Splitting of CD4+ cells produced CD45RA+ naive and CD45RA-negative memory subsets. This receptor was obtained from a woman between 25 and 40 years old in good health. Specimen: naive CD4+ T cells sorted from blood. Subset reported: CD45RA+ positively selected. This chain connects TRBV6-1 to TRBJ2-5; D unresolved. The CDR3 loop reads CASSEGEEETQYF. The CDR3 region has the DNA TGTGCCAGCAGTGAAGGGGAAGAAGAGACCCAGTACTTC.